This TCR beta chain was identified in a study of shared clonotypes between healthy human individuals. Study-level findings and limits: Limited genetic and exposure-history diversity came from having few donors.

The assay was run at deep level. In the original analysis: Junction-only sequences without quality scores came from ImmunoSEQ, so filtering differed. Method: immunoSEQ multiplex PCR; TCRdb's copy keeps in-frame clones and lacks some. V and J calls and clone size are given by that table; D and trimming were obtained from the DNA. The top ten clones hold 0.11% of a sample with 450,000 to 700,000 clones, roughly 95% of them seen once. The germline V gene has CDR1 SEHNR and CDR2 FQNEAQ (reference sequence). This CDR3 has 14 amino acids. Unmatched junction bases numbered 6, after V lost 5 bases and J lost 3 bases. A word on this clone: Its antigen is as yet unknown.

CD45RO-negative, CCR7-positively selected cells formed the naive CD8 fraction, excluding terminally differentiated effector memory CD45RA+ cells. Each donor was a Caucasian adult residing in Nashville, Tennessee. This clonotype originated in a woman aged 25 to 39 in good health. This chain uses TRBV7-9 with TRBJ2-7; 8 bases are a match to TRBD1. Material for sequencing was naive CD8+ T cells sorted from blood. CDR3 nucleotides: TGTGCCAGCAGCCTGACAGGGGTCGTCTACGAGCAGTACTTC. It is translated as CASSLTGVVYEQYF.